This T cell receptor beta chain comes out of a study of T cell changes during pregnancy in multiple sclerosis. Data came from immunoSEQ multiplex PCR; TCRdb stores just in-frame clones and leaves some out. This table holds fewer than 65,000 clones, roughly 91% found once. This clone showed up just a few times. This clonotype was sampled from a female donor with multiple sclerosis, enrolled in a pregnancy study. Here the sequenced sample was peripheral blood, taken before pregnancy.

The CDR3 sequence: CASSEAGGGNTIYF. In DNA, the CDR3 is TGTGCCAGCAGTGAAGCGGGGGGTGGAAACACCATATATTTT. V is TRBV6-1 and J is TRBJ1-3; a possible D gene is TRBD1 (5 bases). The length of the CDR3 is 14 residues. Deletions cut 0 bases from V and 3 bases from J, with 6 bases between. CDR1 is MNHNS and CDR2 is SASEGT in the germline V gene.